The 18 T cell receptor beta chains below come from one sample, sequenced in a study of response to subunit inactivated influenza vaccine. TCRdb processed the RT-PCR reads anew with MiXCR; each CDR3 protein has one entry. In the table there are 500,000 to 550,000 distinct CDR3 sequences, less than 7.5% of which are singletons. Specimen: PBMCs from blood, collected less than 25 months after vaccination. Receptors were obtained from a man between 50 and 75 years old who received an inactivated influenza vaccine.

This chain uses TRBV3-1 with TRBJ2-4; no reliable D call. Per the germline V gene, CDR1 is LGHDT and CDR2 is YNNKEL (reference sequence). V was shortened by 0 bases and J by 13 bases, with 10 bases between the two germline ends. This CDR3 is 12 amino acids long. CDR3 nucleotides: TGTGCCAGCAGCCAAGAGCGGCGCCGACAGTACTTC. It yields the protein CASSQERRRQYF.

The table lists this clonotype with many counts. The chain uses TRBV5-1 and TRBJ2-5, with D possibly matching TRBD1 (6 bases). Trimming cost V 1 base and J 3 bases, with 16 bases left between them. CDR1 and CDR2 (germline): SGHRS, YFSETQ. The CDR3 is made up of 16 amino acids. The CDR3 DNA reads TGCGCCAGCAGCTTGACCCCCCCCGGGACAAAAGAGACCCAGTACTTC. This sequence encodes CASSLTPPGTKETQYF.

This clonotype was observed a few times. The chain is built from TRBV5-1 and TRBJ2-1; 11 bases are shared with TRBD2. V shed 7 bases and J 8 bases; nucleotides not matched to a gene: 11. Germline CDR1 SGHRS, CDR2 YFSETQ. This CDR3 has 15 residues. CDR3 in amino acids: CASGFSGGAGDEQFF. The CDR3 nucleotides read TGCGCCAGCGGATTTAGCGGGGGGGCCGGGGATGAGCAGTTCTTC. Based on the CDR3 plus reference TRBV5-1 and TRBJ2-1, the full variable domain is KAGVTQTPRYLIKTRGQQVTLSCSPISGHRSVSWYQQTPGQGLQFLFEYFSETQRNKGNFPGRFSGRQFSNSRSEMNVSTLELGDSALYLCASGFSGGAGDEQFFGPGTRLTVL.

J is TRBJ2-7 and V is TRBV7-6; TRBD1 matches at 9 bases. Looked up from germline, CDR1 is SGHVS and CDR2 is FNYEAQ. This CDR3 has 14 residues. V was pared by 3 bases and J by 7 bases, with 7 bases of the junction left unmatched. The CDR3 nucleotides read TGTGCCAGCAGCTTGGGGGGACAGGGAGGAGAGCAGTACTTC. Translated: CASSLGGQGGEQYF.

This clonotype has just a few counts. CDR3 residues: CASSPGSGGYQETQYF. CDR3 coding DNA: TGTGCCAGCAGCCCGGGGAGCGGGGGCTACCAAGAGACCCAGTACTTC. The chain is built from TRBV6-2 or TRBV6-3 and TRBJ2-5; the match to TRBD2 covers 8 bases. The length of the CDR3 is 16 residues. J gave up 0 bases and V 6 bases, and 9 bases lay outside the gene matches. Germline values: CDR1 MNHEY, CDR2 SVGEGT.

This chain joins TRBV7-9 and TRBJ2-1, with 8 bases aligning to TRBD2. Per the germline V gene, CDR1 is SEHNR and CDR2 is FQNEAQ (reference sequence). The CDR3 spans 15 residues. With 5 bases clipped from V and 6 bases from J, the junction kept 9 bases outside the gene matches. As DNA, the CDR3 is TGTGCCAGCAGCCCGCCCGGACTAGCTTTCAATGAGCAGTTCTTC. Its protein is CASSPPGLAFNEQFF.

This clonotype was observed many times. The chain is built from TRBV29-1 and TRBJ2-2; D uncertain. The germline gives CDR1 SQVTM, CDR2 ANQGSEA. This CDR3 has 13 residues. The V and J ends lost 7 bases and 2 bases respectively, with 11 bases between them. CDR3: CSGTGVNTGELFF. As DNA, the CDR3 is TGCAGCGGCACCGGCGTAAACACCGGGGAGCTGTTTTTT.

The V gene is TRBV18, the J gene TRBJ2-3; 10 bases agree with TRBD2. This CDR3 is built from 17 residues. Germline CDR1 and CDR2: KGHSH and LQKENI. The junction had 13 bases not matched to a gene; V was cut back by 6 bases and J by 4 bases. The CDR3 DNA reads as TGTGCCAGCTCCACCTTCCCACTAGCGGGAAAGCCAGATACGCAGTATTTT. Translating it yields CASSTFPLAGKPDTQYF.

The rearrangement uses TRBV4-1 and TRBJ1-2; TRBD1 aligns across 11 bases. Trimming removed 4 bases from V and 5 bases from J; junction bases left unmatched: 6. Per the germline V gene, CDR1 is MGHRA and CDR2 is YSYEKL. The CDR3 contains 15 residues. The CDR3 is CASSLTGQGAYGYTF. As DNA, the CDR3 is TGCGCCAGCAGCCTGACTGGACAGGGGGCTTATGGCTACACCTTC.

This clonotype was observed at least ten times. The CDR3 here is CASRTGQQATEAFF. CDR3 DNA sequence: TGTGCCAGCAGAACTGGACAGCAAGCCACTGAAGCTTTCTTT. V and J are TRBV12-3 or TRBV12-4 and TRBJ1-1; possible D gene TRBD1, 6 bases. CDR3 length: 14 amino acids. V lost 6 bases to trimming and J lost 4 bases, with 15 bases between them.

This chain connects TRBV23-1 to TRBJ2-7; TRBD1 is a possible D gene (6 bases). TRBV23-1 is placed among ORFs of uncertain function. Trimming took off 6 bases at V and 6 bases at J, with 15 bases between the two ends. This CDR3 spans 13 amino acids. The CDR3 loop is CASRHHGTPEQYF. The CDR3 region has the DNA TGCGCCAGCAGGCATCACGGGACACCCGAGCAGTACTTC.

This clonotype occurred many times. This chain links TRBV27 with TRBJ2-4; 9 nucleotides line up with TRBD1. The CDR3 covers 15 residues. V was clipped by 6 bases and J by 7 bases; unmatched bases: 10. Germline V gene data show CDR1 as MNHEY and CDR2 as SMNVEV (reference sequence). CDR3 sequence reads: CASSKAGTGRNIQYF. Written as DNA, the CDR3 is TGTGCCAGCAGCAAGGCCGGGACAGGGAGGAACATTCAGTACTTC.

This clonotype was picked up a small number of times. The rearrangement joins TRBV5-1 to TRBJ2-7; 7 nucleotides agree with TRBD1. The ends lost 4 bases at V and 7 bases at J; junction bases unmatched: 5. CDR3 size: 12 residues. CDR1 is SGHRS, CDR2 YFSETQ, per germline. The CDR3 sequence: CASSRDSLEQYF. The CDR3 coding sequence is TGCGCCAGCAGCAGGGACAGCTTGGAGCAGTACTTC.

The chain has TRBV6-5 and TRBJ2-7, with unresolved D. With 0 bases removed from V and 1 base from J, the gap between germline ends came to 10 bases. Germline CDR1 MNHEY, CDR2 SVGAGI. CDR3 size: 15 residues. This CDR3 reads CASSYSSVRSYEQYF. As DNA, the CDR3 is TGTGCCAGCAGTTACTCGAGCGTCAGATCCTACGAGCAGTACTTC.

This clonotype was detected a few times. This chain links TRBV20-1 with TRBJ2-7; 9 nucleotides match TRBD2. The CDR3 contains 16 residues. Trimming took 0 bases from V and 7 from J; bases not matched to a gene: 13. The germline V gene has CDR1 DFQATT and CDR2 SNEGSKA (reference sequence). Written as DNA, the CDR3 is TGCAGTGCTAGAGATCGGAGCCTAGCGGGGTTAGGTGAGCAGTACTTC. It codes for CSARDRSLAGLGEQYF.

This clonotype was detected only a few times. The rearrangement joins TRBV6-2 or TRBV6-3 to TRBJ2-3; a weak D match, TRBD1 (5 bases). V lost 7 bases and J lost 1, with 24 bases in between. This CDR3 contains 18 residues. CDR1 MNHEY and CDR2 SVGEGT come from the germline V gene. CDR3 bases: TGTGCCAGCAACTACCAGGGTTTTGGGGTAACTGGCACAGATACGCAGTATTTT. Its translation is CASNYQGFGVTGTDTQYF.

This clonotype was found a few times. V usage is TRBV27 and J usage is TRBJ1-2, with TRBD1 as a possible D gene (5 bases). Germline-derived CDR1 and CDR2 are MNHEY and SMNVEV (reference sequence). Trimming left V 2 bases short and J 7 bases short, with 11 bases between. The CDR3 is 13 residues long. The CDR3 bases are TGTGCCAGCAGTTTACGGGGCTCGGGTGGCTACACCTTC. Protein product: CASSLRGSGGYTF.

Only a few counts were recorded for this clonotype. The rearrangement uses TRBV7-2 and TRBJ2-7, with TRBD1 matching over 10 bases. Unmatched junction bases numbered 3, after V lost 3 bases and J lost 7 bases. There are 13 residues in the CDR3. CDR1 SGHTA and CDR2 FQGNSA come from the germline V gene. CDR3 DNA: TGTGCCAGCAGCTTCGACAGGGGGCAAGAGCAGTACTTC. Its translation: CASSFDRGQEQYF.